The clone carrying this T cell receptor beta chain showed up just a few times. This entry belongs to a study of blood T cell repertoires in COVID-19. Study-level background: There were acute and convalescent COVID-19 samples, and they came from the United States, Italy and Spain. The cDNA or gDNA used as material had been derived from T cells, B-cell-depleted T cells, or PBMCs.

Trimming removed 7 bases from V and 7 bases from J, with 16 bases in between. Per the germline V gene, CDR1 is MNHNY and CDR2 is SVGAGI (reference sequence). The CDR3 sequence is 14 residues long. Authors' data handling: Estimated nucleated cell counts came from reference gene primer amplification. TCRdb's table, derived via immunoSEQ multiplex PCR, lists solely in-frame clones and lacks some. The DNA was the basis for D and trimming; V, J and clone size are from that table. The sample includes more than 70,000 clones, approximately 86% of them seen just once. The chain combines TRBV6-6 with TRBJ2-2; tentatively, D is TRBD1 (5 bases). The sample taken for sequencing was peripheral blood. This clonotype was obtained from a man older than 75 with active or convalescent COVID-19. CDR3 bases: TGTGCCAGCATATGGACACCGATGGGCGGGGAGCTGTTTTTT. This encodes CASIWTPMGGELFF.